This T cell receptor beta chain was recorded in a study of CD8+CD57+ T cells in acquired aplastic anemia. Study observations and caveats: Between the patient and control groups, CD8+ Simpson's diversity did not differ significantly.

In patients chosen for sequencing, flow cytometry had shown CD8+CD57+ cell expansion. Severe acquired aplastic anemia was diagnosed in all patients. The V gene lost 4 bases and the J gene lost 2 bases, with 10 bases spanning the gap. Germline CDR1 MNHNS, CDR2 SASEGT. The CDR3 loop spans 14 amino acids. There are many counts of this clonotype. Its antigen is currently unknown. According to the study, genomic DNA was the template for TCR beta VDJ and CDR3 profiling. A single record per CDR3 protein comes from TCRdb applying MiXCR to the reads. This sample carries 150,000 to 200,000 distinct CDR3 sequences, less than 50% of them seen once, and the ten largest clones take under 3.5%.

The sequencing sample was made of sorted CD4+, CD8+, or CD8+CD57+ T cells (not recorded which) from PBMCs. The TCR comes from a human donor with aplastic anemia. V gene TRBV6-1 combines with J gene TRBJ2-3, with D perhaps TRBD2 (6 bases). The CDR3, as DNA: TGTGCCAGCAGTGGCGGGATTCTCACAGATACGCAGTATTTT. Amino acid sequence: CASSGGILTDTQYF.